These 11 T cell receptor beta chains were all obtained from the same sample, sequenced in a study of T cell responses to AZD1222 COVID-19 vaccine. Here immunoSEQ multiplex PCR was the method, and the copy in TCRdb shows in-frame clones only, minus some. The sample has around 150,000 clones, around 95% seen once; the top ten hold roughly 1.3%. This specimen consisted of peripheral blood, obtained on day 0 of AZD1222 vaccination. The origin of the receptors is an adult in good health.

CDR3 in amino acids: CASSQGQGTREKLFF. The CDR3 bases are TGCGCCAGCAGTCAGGGACAGGGTACGAGAGAAAAACTGTTTTTT. This chain joins TRBV10-1 and TRBJ1-4; TRBD1 agrees at 9 bases. This CDR3 has 15 residues. Unmatched junction bases numbered 9, after V lost 5 bases and J lost 8 bases. In germline, CDR1 is WNHNN, CDR2 SYGVQD (reference sequence).

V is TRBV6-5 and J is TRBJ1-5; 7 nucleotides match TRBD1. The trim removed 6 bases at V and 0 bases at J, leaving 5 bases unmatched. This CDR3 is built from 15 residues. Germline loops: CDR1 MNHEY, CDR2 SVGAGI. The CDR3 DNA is TGTGCCAGCAGGGCGACAGGGCCTAGCAATCAGCCCCAGCATTTT. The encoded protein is CASRATGPSNQPQHF.

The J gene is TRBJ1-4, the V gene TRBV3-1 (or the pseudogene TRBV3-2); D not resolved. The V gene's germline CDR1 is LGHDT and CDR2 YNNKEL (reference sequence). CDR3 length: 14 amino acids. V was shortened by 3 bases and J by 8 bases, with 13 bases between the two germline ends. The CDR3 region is CASSQSAASEKLFF. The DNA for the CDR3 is TGTGCCAGCAGCCAGTCCGCTGCTAGCGAAAAACTGTTTTTT.

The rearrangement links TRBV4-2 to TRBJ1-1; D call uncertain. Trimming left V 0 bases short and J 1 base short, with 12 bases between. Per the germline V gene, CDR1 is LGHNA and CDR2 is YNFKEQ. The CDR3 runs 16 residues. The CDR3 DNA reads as TGTGCCAGCAGCCAAGAACTTCGGGGTGGGAACACTGAAGCTTTCTTT. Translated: CASSQELRGGNTEAFF.

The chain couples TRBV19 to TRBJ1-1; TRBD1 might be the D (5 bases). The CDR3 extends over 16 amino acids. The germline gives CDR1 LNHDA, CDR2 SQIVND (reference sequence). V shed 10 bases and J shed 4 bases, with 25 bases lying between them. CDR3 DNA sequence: TGTGCCACCCAACCTCCGCCGGGGGAGTTAGGCACTGAAGCTTTCTTT. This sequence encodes CATQPPPGELGTEAFF.

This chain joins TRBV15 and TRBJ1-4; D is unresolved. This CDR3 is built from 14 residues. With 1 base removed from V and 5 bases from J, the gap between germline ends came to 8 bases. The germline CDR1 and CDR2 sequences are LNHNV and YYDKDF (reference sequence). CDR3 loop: CATSRGSENEKLFF. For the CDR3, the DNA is TGTGCCACCAGCAGAGGTAGTGAGAATGAAAAACTGTTTTTT.

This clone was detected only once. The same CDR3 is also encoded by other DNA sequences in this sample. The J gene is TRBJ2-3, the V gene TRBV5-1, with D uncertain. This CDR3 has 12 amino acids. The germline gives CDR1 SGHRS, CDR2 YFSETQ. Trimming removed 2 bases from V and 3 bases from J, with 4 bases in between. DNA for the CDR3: TGCGCCAGCAGCTTTGGGACAGATACGCAGTATTTT. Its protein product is CASSFGTDTQYF. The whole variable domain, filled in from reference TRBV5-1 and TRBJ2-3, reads KAGVTQTPRYLIKTRGQQVTLSCSPISGHRSVSWYQQTPGQGLQFLFEYFSETQRNKGNFPGRFSGRQFSNSRSEMNVSTLELGDSALYLCASSFGTDTQYFGPGTRLTVL.

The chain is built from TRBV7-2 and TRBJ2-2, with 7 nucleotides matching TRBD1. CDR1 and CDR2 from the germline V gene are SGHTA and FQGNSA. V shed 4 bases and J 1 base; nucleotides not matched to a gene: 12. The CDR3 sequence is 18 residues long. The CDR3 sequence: CASSSRQGADLNTGELFF. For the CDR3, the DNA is TGTGCCAGCAGCTCACGACAGGGCGCTGATCTGAACACCGGGGAGCTGTTTTTT. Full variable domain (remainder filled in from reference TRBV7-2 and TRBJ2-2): GAGVSQSPSNKVTEKGKDVELRCDPISGHTALYWYRQSLGQGLEFLIYFQGNSAPDKSGLPSDRFSAERTGGSVSTLTIQRTQQEDSAVYLCASSSRQGADLNTGELFFGEGSRLTVL.

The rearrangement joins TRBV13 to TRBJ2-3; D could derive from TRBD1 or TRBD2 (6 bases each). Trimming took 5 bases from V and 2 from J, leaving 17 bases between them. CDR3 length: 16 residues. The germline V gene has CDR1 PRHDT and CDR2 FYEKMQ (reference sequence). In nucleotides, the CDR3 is TGTGCCAGCAGCCCCCGGGGCGGGGACAACACAGATACGCAGTATTTT. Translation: CASSPRGGDNTDTQYF.

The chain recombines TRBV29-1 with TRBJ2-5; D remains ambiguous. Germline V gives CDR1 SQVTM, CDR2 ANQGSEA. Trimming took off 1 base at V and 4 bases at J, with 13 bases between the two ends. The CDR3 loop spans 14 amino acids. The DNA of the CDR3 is TGCAGCGTTGAAGGCTCGGTTAGTGTAGAGACCCAGTACTTC. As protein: CSVEGSVSVETQYF.

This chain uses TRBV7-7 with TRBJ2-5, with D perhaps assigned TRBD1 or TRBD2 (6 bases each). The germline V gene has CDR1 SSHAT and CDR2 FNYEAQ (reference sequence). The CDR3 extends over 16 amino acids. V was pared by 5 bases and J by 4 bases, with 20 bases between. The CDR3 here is CASSTDPGAIGETQYF. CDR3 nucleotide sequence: TGTGCCAGCAGCACAGACCCGGGGGCGATAGGAGAGACCCAGTACTTC. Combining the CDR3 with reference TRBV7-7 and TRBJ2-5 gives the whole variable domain GAGVSQSPRYKVTKRGQDVTLRCDPISSHATLYWYQQALGQGPEFLTYFNYEAQPDKSGLPSDRFSAERPEGSISTLTIQRTEQRDSAMYRCASSTDPGAIGETQYFGPGTRLLVL.